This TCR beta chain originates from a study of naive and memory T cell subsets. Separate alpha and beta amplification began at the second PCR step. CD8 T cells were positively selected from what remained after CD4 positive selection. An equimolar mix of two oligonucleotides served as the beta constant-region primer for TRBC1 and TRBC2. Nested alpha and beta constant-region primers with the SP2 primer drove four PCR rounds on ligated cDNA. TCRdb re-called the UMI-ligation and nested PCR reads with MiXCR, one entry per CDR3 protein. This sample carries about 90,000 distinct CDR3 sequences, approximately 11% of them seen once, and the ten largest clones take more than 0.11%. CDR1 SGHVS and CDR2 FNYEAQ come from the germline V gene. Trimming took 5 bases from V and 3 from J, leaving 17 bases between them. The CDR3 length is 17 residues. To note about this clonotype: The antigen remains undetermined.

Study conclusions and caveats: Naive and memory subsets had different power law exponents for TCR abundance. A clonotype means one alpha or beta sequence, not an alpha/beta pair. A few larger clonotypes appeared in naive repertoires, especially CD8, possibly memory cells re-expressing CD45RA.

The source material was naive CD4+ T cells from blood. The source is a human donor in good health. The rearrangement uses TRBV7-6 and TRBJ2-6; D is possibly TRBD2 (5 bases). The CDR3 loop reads CASSTKRGLGGANVLTF. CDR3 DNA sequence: TGTGCCAGCAGCACAAAACGCGGGCTAGGTGGGGCCAACGTCCTGACTTTC.